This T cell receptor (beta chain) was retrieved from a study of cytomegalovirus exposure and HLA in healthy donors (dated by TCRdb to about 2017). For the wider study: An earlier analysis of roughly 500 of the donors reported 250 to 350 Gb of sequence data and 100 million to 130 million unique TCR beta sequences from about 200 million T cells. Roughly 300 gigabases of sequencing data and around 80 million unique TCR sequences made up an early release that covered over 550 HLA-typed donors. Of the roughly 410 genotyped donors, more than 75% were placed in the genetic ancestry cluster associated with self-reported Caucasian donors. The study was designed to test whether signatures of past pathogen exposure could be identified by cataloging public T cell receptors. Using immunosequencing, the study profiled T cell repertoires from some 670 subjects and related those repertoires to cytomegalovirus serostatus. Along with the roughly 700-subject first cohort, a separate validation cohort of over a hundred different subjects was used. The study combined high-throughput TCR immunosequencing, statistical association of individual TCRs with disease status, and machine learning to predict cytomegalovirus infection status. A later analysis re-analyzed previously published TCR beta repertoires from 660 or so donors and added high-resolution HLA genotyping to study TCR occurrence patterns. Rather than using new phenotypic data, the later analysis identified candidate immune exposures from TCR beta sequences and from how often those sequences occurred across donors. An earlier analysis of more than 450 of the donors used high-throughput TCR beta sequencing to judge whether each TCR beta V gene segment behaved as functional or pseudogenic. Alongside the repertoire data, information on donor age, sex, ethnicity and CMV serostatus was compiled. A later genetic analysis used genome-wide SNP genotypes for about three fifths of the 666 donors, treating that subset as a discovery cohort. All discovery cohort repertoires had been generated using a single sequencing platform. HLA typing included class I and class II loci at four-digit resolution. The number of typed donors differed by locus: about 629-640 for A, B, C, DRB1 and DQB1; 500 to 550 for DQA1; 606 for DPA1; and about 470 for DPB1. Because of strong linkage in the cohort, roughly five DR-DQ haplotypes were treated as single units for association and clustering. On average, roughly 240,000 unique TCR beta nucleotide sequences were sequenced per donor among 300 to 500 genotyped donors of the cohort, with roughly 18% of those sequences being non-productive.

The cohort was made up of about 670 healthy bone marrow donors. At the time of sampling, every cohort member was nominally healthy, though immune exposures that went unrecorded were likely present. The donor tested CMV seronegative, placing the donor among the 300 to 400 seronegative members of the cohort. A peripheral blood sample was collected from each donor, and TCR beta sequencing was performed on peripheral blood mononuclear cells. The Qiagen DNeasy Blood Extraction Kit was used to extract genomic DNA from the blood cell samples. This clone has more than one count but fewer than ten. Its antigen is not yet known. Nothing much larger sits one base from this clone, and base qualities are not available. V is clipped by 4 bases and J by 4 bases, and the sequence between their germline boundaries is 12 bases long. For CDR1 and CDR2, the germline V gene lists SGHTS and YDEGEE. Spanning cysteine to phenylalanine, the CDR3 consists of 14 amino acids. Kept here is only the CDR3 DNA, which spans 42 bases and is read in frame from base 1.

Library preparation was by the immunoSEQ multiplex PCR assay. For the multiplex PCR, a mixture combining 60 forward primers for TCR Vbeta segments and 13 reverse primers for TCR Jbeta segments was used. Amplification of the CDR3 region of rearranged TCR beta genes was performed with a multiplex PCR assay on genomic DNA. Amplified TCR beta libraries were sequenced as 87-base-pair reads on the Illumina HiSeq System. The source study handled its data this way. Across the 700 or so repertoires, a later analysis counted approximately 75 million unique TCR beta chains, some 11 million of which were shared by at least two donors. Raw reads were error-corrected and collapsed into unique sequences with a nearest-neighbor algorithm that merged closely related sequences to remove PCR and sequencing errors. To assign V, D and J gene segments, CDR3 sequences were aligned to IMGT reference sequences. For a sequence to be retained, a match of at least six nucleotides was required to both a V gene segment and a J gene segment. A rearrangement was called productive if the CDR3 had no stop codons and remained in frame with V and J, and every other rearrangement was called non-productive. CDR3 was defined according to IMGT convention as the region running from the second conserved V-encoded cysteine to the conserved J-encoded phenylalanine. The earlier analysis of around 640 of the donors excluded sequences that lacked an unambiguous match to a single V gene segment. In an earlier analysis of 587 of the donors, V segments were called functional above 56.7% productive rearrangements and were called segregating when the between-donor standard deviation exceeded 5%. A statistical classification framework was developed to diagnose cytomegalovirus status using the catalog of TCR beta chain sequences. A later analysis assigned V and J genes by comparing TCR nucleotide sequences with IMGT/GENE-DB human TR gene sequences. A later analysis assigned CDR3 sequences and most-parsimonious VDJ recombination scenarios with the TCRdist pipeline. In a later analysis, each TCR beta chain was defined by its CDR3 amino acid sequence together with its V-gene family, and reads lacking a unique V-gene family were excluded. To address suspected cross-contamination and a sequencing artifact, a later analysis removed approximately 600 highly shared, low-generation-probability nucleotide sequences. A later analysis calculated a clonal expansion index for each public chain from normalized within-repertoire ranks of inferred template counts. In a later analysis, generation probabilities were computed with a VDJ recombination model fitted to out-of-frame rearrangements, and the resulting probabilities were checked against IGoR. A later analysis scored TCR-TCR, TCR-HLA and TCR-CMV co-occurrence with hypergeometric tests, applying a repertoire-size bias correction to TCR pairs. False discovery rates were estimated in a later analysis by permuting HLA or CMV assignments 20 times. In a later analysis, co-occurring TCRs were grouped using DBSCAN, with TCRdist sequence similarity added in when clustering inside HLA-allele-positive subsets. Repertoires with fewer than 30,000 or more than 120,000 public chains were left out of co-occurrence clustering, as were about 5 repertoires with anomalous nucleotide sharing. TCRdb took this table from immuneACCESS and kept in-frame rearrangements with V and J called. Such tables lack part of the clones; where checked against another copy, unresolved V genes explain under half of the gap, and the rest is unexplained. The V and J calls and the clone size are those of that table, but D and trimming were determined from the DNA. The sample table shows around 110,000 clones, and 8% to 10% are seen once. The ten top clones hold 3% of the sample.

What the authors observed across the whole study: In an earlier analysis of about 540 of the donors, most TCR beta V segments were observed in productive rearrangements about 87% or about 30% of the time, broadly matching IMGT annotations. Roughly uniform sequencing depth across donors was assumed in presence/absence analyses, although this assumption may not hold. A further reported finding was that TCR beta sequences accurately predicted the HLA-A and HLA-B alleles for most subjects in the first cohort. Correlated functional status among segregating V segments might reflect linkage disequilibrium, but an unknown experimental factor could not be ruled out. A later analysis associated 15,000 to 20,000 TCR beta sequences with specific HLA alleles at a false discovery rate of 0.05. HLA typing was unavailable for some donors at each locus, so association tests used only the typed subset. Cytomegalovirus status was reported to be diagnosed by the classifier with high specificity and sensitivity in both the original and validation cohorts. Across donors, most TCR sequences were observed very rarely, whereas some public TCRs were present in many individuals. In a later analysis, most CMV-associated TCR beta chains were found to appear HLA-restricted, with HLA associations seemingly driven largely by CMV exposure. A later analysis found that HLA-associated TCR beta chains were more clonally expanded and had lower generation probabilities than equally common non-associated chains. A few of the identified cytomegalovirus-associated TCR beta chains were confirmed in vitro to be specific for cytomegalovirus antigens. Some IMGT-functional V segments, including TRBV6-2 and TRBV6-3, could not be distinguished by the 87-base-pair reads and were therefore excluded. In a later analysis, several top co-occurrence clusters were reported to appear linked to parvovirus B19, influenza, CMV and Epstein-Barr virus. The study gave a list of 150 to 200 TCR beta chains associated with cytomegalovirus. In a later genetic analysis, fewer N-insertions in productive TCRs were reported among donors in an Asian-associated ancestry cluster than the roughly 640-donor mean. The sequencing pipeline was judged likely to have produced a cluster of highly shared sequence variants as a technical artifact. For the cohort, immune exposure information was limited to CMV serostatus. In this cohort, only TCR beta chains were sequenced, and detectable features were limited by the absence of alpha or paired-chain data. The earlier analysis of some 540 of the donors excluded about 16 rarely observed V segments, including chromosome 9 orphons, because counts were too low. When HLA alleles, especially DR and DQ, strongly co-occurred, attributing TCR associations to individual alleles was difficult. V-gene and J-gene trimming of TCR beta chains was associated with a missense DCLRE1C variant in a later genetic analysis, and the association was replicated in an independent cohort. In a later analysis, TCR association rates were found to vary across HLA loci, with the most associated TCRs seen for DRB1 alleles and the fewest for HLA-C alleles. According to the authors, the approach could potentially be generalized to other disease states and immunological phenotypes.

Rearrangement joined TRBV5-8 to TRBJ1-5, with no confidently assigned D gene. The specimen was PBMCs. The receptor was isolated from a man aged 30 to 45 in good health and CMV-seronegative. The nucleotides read TGTGCCAGCAGCCGTCGATCAGATAATCAGCCCCAGCATTTT. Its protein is CASSRRSDNQPQHF.